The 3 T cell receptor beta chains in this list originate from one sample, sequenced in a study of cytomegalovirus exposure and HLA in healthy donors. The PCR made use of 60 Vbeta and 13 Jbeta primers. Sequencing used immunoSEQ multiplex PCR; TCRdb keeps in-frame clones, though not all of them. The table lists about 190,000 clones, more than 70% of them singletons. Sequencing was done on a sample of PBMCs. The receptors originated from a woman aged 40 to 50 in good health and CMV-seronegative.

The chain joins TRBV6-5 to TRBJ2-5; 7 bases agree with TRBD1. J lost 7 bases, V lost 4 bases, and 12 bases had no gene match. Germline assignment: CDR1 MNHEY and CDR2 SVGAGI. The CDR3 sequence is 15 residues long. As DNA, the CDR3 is TGTGCCAGCAGTTCACAGGGGCCCGTTTCCAGGACCCAGTACTTC. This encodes CASSSQGPVSRTQYF.

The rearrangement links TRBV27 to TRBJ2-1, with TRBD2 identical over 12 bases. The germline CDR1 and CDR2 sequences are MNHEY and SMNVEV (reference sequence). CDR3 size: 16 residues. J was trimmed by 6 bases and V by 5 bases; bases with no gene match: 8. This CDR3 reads CASSPPGLAGTNEQFF. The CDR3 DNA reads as TGTGCCAGCAGTCCTCCGGGACTAGCGGGCACCAATGAGCAGTTCTTC.

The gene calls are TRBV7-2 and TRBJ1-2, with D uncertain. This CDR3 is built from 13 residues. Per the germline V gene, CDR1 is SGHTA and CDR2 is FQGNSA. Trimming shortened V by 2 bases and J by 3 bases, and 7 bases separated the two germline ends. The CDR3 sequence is CASSLSGYYGYTF. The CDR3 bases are TGTGCCAGCAGCTTAAGCGGTTACTATGGCTACACCTTC. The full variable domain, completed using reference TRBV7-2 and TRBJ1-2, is GAGVSQSPSNKVTEKGKDVELRCDPISGHTALYWYRQSLGQGLEFLIYFQGNSAPDKSGLPSDRFSAERTGGSVSTLTIQRTQQEDSAVYLCASSLSGYYGYTFGSGTRLTVV.